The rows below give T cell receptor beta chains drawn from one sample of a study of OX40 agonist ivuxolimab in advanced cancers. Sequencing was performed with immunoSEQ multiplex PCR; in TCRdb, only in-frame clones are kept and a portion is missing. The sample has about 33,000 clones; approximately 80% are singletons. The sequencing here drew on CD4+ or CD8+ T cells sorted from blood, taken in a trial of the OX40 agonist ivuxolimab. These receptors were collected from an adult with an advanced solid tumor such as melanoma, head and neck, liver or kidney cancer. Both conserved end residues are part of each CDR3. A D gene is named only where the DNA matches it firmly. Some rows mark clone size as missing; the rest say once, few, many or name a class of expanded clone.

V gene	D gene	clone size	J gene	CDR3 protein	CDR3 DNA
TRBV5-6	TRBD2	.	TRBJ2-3	CASSFSALADWAADTQYF	TGTGCCAGCAGCTTTAGTGCTCTAGCGGACTGGGCTGCAGATACGCAGTATTTT
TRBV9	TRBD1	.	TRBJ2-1	CVSSAREAWDSSSYNEQFF	TGTGTCAGCAGCGCCCGGGAAGCATGGGACAGCAGCTCCTACAATGAGCAGTTCTTC
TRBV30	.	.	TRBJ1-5	CAWSVHPRDKGYSNQPQHF	TGTGCCTGGAGTGTACACCCACGAGACAAAGGCTATAGCAATCAGCCCCAGCATTTT
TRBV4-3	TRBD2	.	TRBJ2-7	CASSQASGGAYEQYF	TGCGCCAGCAGCCAAGCGAGCGGGGGGGCCTACGAGCAGTACTTC
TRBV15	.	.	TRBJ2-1	CATSREVGGHYNEQFF	TGTGCCACCAGCAGAGAAGTTGGCGGCCACTACAATGAGCAGTTCTTC
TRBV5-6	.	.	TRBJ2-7	CASSPGRSHYEQYF	TGTGCCAGCAGCCCGGGACGGAGCCACTACGAGCAGTACTTC
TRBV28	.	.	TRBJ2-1	CASSSLAPKDEQFF	TGTGCCAGCAGTTCACTAGCCCCCAAGGATGAGCAGTTCTTC
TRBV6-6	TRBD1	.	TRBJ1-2	CASSGQGSGYGYTF	TGTGCCAGCAGTGGACAGGGTTCAGGCTATGGCTACACCTTC
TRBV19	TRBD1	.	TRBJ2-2	CASTLTGGWELFF	TGTGCCAGCACTTTAACAGGGGGCTGGGAGCTGTTTTTT
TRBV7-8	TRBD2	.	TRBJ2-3	CASSIGLAATDTQYF	TGTGCCAGCAGCATTGGACTAGCCGCGACAGATACGCAGTATTTT
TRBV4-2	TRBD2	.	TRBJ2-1	CASSQDLGLAAGYEQFF	TGTGCCAGCAGCCAAGATCTCGGACTAGCGGCGGGGTATGAGCAGTTCTTC
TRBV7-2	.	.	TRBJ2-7	CASTIMTGEQYF	TGTGCCAGCACCATAATGACTGGGGAGCAGTACTTC
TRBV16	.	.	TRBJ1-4	CASSPLGEKLFF	TGTGCCAGCAGCCCTCTTGGTGAAAAACTGTTTTTT
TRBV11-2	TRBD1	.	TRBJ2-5	CASSLVRGQGKETQYF	TGTGCCAGCAGCTTAGTGAGAGGACAGGGAAAAGAGACCCAGTACTTC
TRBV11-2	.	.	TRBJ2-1	CASSLGGIPNEQFF	TGTGCCAGCAGCTTAGGAGGCATCCCGAATGAGCAGTTCTTC
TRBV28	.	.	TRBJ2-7	CASSPHPGGSYEQYF	TGTGCCAGCAGCCCCCACCCCGGGGGCTCCTACGAGCAGTACTTC
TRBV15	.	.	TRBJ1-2	CATSSGFRYTF	TGTGCCACCAGCAGCGGATTCCGCTACACCTTC
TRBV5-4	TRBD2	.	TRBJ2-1	CASSYGLAANEQFF	TGTGCCAGCAGCTACGGACTAGCTGCCAATGAGCAGTTCTTC
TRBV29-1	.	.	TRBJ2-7	CSVEDSANYEQYF	TGCAGCGTTGAAGATAGCGCCAACTACGAGCAGTACTTC
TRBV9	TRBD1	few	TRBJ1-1	CASSVVAQGIEAFF	TGTGCCAGCAGCGTAGTGGCACAGGGGATTGAAGCTTTCTTT
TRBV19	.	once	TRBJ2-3	CASSITSGSADTQYF	TGTGCCAGTAGTATAACTTCGGGGAGTGCAGATACGCAGTATTTT
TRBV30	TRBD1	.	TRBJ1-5	CAWSPTGGHQPQHF	TGTGCCTGGAGTCCGACAGGGGGGCATCAGCCCCAGCATTTT
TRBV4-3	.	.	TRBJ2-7	CASSQDPGIGSEQYF	TGCGCCAGCAGCCAAGATCCGGGAATCGGGTCCGAGCAGTACTTC
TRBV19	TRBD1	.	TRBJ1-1	CASSLTGLNTEAFF	TGTGCCAGTAGTTTGACAGGGCTGAACACTGAAGCTTTCTTT
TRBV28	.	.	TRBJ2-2	CASSSRDRTNTGELFF	TGTGCCAGCAGTTCGCGGGACCGCACCAACACCGGGGAGCTGTTTTTT
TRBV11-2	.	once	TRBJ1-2	CASSLGRGMNYGYTF	TGTGCCAGCAGCTTAGGTAGGGGGATGAACTATGGCTACACCTTC
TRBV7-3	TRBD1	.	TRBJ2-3	CASSLTGGATDTQYF	TGTGCCAGCAGCTTAACAGGGGGCGCGACAGATACGCAGTATTTT
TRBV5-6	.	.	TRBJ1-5	CASSSCGWGGNQPQHF	TGTGCCAGCAGCTCGTGCGGCTGGGGGGGGAATCAGCCCCAGCATTTT
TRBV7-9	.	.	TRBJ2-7	CASSSGTTYEQYF	TGTGCCAGCAGCTCCGGGACAACCTACGAGCAGTACTTC
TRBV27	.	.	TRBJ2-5	CASRAHPGEKTQYF	TGTGCCAGCAGGGCCCATCCAGGGGAAAAGACCCAGTACTTC
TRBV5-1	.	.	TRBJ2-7	CASSLAFGSSYEQYF	TGCGCCAGCAGCTTGGCGTTTGGGAGCTCCTACGAGCAGTACTTC
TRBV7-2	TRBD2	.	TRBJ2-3	CASSLGRGGGTTDTQYF	TGTGCCAGCAGCTTAGGCCGGGGCGGGGGGACCACAGATACGCAGTATTTT
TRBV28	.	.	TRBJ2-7	CASRGIPGLSSSYEQYF	TGTGCCAGCAGGGGGATTCCGGGACTCTCGAGCTCCTACGAGCAGTACTTC
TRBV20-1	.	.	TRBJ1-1	CSASFTEAFF	TGCAGTGCTAGTTTCACTGAAGCTTTCTTT
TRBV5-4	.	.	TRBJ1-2	CASSVPEGGGGYTF	TGTGCCAGCAGCGTGCCCGAGGGGGGCGGTGGCTACACCTTC
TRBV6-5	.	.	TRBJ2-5	CASSYFSGSQETQYF	TGTGCCAGCAGTTACTTCTCTGGCTCTCAAGAGACCCAGTACTTC
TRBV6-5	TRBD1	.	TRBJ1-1	CASTWGQALNTEAFF	TGTGCCAGCACCTGGGGACAGGCATTGAACACTGAAGCTTTCTTT
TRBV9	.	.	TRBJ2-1	CASSVDGESYNEQFF	TGTGCCAGCAGCGTAGATGGGGAGAGTTACAATGAGCAGTTCTTC
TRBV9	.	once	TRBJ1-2	CASSVGPTGGYGYTF	TGTGCCAGCAGCGTAGGGCCGACCGGGGGCTATGGCTACACCTTC
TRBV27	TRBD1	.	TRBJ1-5	CASSYTGGSGQPQHF	TGTGCCAGCAGTTACACAGGGGGCTCAGGTCAGCCCCAGCATTTT
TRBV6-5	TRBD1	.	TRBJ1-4	CASGGQGAVEKLFF	TGTGCCAGCGGAGGACAGGGGGCCGTTGAAAAACTGTTTTTT
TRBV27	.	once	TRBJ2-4	CASSLGNIQYF	TGTGCCAGCAGCCTGGGTAACATTCAGTACTTC